Presented here are 26 T cell receptor beta chains from one specimen sequenced in a study of neurological immune-mediated disorders. Each CDR3 protein is one row after TCRdb ran MiXCR on the 5' RACE reads. The repertoire holds about 59,000 distinct CDR3 sequences, with approximately 11% as singletons. Input material: PBMCs. These receptors were obtained from an older woman with HTLV-1-associated myelopathy (HAM/TSP).

There are many counts of this clonotype. The chain recombines TRBV10-2 with TRBJ2-2, with D hard to call. CDR3 length: 14 amino acids. The germline V gene has CDR1 WSHSY and CDR2 SAAADI. V lost 7 bases and J lost 3, with 12 bases in between. The chain's CDR3 is CASMSQTYTGELFF. CDR3 DNA sequence: TGCGCCAGCATGTCCCAGACCTACACCGGGGAGCTGTTTTTT.

The rearrangement uses TRBV5-1 and TRBJ2-7, with 7 bases identical to TRBD1. The CDR3 contains 13 residues. Germline V gives CDR1 SGHRS, CDR2 YFSETQ. The junction had 4 bases not matched to a gene; V was cut back by 7 bases and J by 0 bases. CDR3 bases: TGCGCCAGCTTGGGACAGAGCTCCTACGAGCAGTACTTC. Protein sequence: CASLGQSSYEQYF.

Regarding this clonotype: The germline gene is not matched at one end of the junction; a read error may be the cause. This sequence joins TRBV29-1 and TRBJ2-2, with D perhaps matching TRBD2 (5 bases). This CDR3 comprises 13 residues. CDR1 is SQVTM, CDR2 ANQGSEA, per germline. The CDR3 DNA sequence: TGCAGCGGAGCTATCGGGCCCACCGGGGAGCTATTTTTT. Amino acids: CSGAIGPTGELFF.

This clonotype was seen at least ten times. This chain joins TRBV12-3 or TRBV12-4 and TRBJ1-5; perhaps TRBD1 as D (5 bases). The V end was cut by 1 base, the J end by 4 bases, with 14 bases between. The CDR3 is made up of 16 amino acids. CDR3 amino acids: CASSLDVRELNQPQHF. CDR3 nucleotides: TGTGCCAGCAGTTTAGATGTCAGGGAATTAAATCAGCCCCAGCATTTT.

The V and J genes are TRBV5-1 and TRBJ2-1, with D possibly matching TRBD1 (6 bases). This CDR3 region has 14 residues. V lost 4 bases, J lost 7 bases, and 15 bases lay in between. Germline CDR1 is SGHRS and CDR2 is YFSETQ. The DNA of the CDR3 is TGCGCCAGCAGCAAAACAGGGCTTGGGAATGAGCAGTTCTTC. The encoded protein is CASSKTGLGNEQFF.

In this sample, this clonotype turned up many times. J is TRBJ2-7 and V is TRBV20-1; D possibly corresponds to TRBD2 (5 bases). V lost 2 bases and J lost 3, with 8 bases in between. Per the germline V gene, CDR1 is DFQATT and CDR2 is SNEGSKA (reference sequence). This CDR3 comprises 12 residues. CDR3 sequence: CSARMDFYEQYF. In DNA, the CDR3 is TGCAGTGCTAGAATGGACTTCTACGAGCAGTACTTC.

This clonotype was picked up many times. The rearrangement links TRBV7-9 to TRBJ1-1; D gene uncertain. Trimming shortened V by 3 bases and J by 5 bases, and 7 bases separated the two germline ends. This CDR3 spans 12 amino acids. Germline assignment: CDR1 SEHNR and CDR2 FQNEAQ (reference sequence). The chain's CDR3 is CASSFLETEAFF. DNA for the CDR3: TGTGCCAGCAGCTTTTTGGAGACTGAAGCTTTCTTT.

There are many counts of this clonotype. The rearrangement joins TRBV20-1 to TRBJ1-6, with TRBD1 matching over 7 bases. The CDR3 is 15 amino acids. The germline V gene encodes CDR1 DFQATT and CDR2 SNEGSKA (reference sequence). V gave up 0 bases and J gave up 7 bases; unmatched junction bases: 6. CDR3 bases: TGCAGTGCTAGAGAGGTGGGGGACAGCAATTCACCCCTCCACTTT. Its protein product is CSAREVGDSNSPLHF.

This clonotype was recorded many times. V is TRBV6-5 and J is TRBJ2-7; no definite D call. The V end was cut by 4 bases, the J end by 7 bases, with 14 bases between. Germline CDR1 reads MNHEY; CDR2 reads SVGAGI. This CDR3 region has 13 residues. The CDR3 DNA follows: TGTGCCAGCAGTTCCCTTGAGAAGCGAGAGCAGTACTTC. Translating it yields CASSSLEKREQYF.

This clonotype was observed at least ten times. The rearrangement uses TRBV6-5 and TRBJ2-5; 7 nucleotides agree with TRBD2. V lost 5 bases to trimming and J lost 5 bases; unmatched junction nucleotides: 14. Germline CDR1 and CDR2: MNHEY and SVGAGI. The CDR3 spans 16 residues. The CDR3, as DNA: TGTGCCAGCAGTACCCTCCCAACGGGAGGACCGGAGACCCAGTACTTC. This gives the protein CASSTLPTGGPETQYF.

At least ten counts were recorded for this clonotype. The chain combines TRBV20-1 with TRBJ2-3; D unresolved. This CDR3 comprises 12 residues. Germline assignment: CDR1 DFQATT and CDR2 SNEGSKA (reference sequence). With 7 bases removed from V and 0 bases from J, the gap between germline ends came to 8 bases. CDR3 sequence reads: CSVGSSTDTQYF. CDR3 DNA sequence: TGCAGTGTAGGGTCTAGCACAGATACGCAGTATTTT.

V gene TRBV12-5 combines with J gene TRBJ1-1; 7 bases line up with TRBD1. CDR1 and CDR2 from the germline V gene are LGHNT and FRNRAP. The CDR3 sequence is 13 residues long. Trimming removed 4 bases from V and 4 bases from J; junction bases left unmatched: 3. This CDR3 is CASGSRQGTEAFF. In DNA form, the CDR3 reads TGTGCTAGTGGTTCACGACAGGGCACTGAAGCTTTCTTT.

This clonotype was observed many times. J is TRBJ2-1 and V is TRBV5-1; no clear D. Germline loops: CDR1 SGHRS, CDR2 YFSETQ. The length of the CDR3 is 13 residues. Deletions cut 5 bases from V and 3 bases from J, with 9 bases between. As DNA, the CDR3 is TGCGCCAGCAGTGGCAGTCTCTACAATGAGCAGTTCTTC. Translated: CASSGSLYNEQFF.

This clonotype showed up many times. This chain links TRBV5-1 with TRBJ2-6, with D hard to call. CDR1 and CDR2 (germline): SGHRS, YFSETQ. Trimming cost V 4 bases and J 2 bases, with 16 bases left between them. CDR3 length: 17 amino acids. The DNA for the CDR3 is TGCGCCAGCAGCGTGGTTCCGGCGCGCACTGGGGCCAACGTCCTGACTTTC. Its translation is CASSVVPARTGANVLTF.

This clonotype was counted many times. The chain couples TRBV20-1 to TRBJ2-3; 8 bases map to TRBD2. Germline loops: CDR1 DFQATT, CDR2 SNEGSKA (reference sequence). The CDR3 covers 15 residues. V lost 5 bases and J lost 2; bases outside the gene matches: 9. CDR3 nucleotide sequence: TGCAGTGCTTCCCGAATAGCGGGGCACACAGATACGCAGTATTTT. Translated: CSASRIAGHTDTQYF.

This clonotype was counted ten times or more. This sequence joins TRBV10-3 and TRBJ2-5; 7 nucleotides line up with TRBD2. Trimming cost V 6 bases and J 3 bases; bases outside gene matches: 10. This CDR3 has 15 residues. Germline CDR1 reads ENHRY; CDR2 reads SYGVKD. The CDR3 bases are TGTGCCATCAGGAACCCGGGAGGCCCCAAAGAGACCCAGTACTTC. Translating it yields CAIRNPGGPKETQYF.

Many counts were recorded for this clonotype. The chain is built from TRBV20-1 and TRBJ2-4; D is uncertain. V was cut by 5 bases and J by 5 bases, with 7 bases left in between. The CDR3 contains 11 residues. Germline values: CDR1 DFQATT, CDR2 SNEGSKA (reference sequence). CDR3 DNA: TGCAGTGCTTTCCGTGAAAACATTCAGTACTTC. This sequence encodes CSAFRENIQYF.

This clonotype was seen only a few times. A single base separates this from a much larger clone, so it may be a read error. The chain is built from TRBV6-6 and TRBJ2-4, with TRBD1 matching over 7 bases. The V gene end was trimmed by 6 bases and the J gene end by 7 bases; junction bases not matched to a gene: 12. Germline V CDR1 and CDR2: MNHNY, SVGAGI (reference sequence). The CDR3 is made up of 15 amino acids. As DNA, the CDR3 is TGTGCCAGCAGCTTCGACAGGGATCTTAGGAACATTCAGTACTTC. Translating it yields CASSFDRDLRNIQYF.

Many counts were recorded for this clonotype. The rearrangement uses TRBV11-2 and TRBJ2-1, with a weak D call TRBD2 (5 bases). Trimming took off 5 bases at V and 8 bases at J, with 16 bases between the two ends. The germline V gene encodes CDR1 SGHAT and CDR2 FQNNGV. The CDR3 is 14 amino acids. CDR3 bases: TGTGCCAGCAGCCGACTATCCCGAAACGATGAGCAGTTCTTC. Its translation: CASSRLSRNDEQFF.

The chain recombines TRBV29-1 with TRBJ2-7; 7 nucleotides align to TRBD1. Per germline, CDR1 SQVTM and CDR2 ANQGSEA. This CDR3 has 13 amino acids. After removal of 7 bases from V and 3 bases from J, the junction contained 9 bases not matched to a gene. CDR3 region: CSASGQFLYEQYF. In DNA, the CDR3 is TGCAGCGCCTCGGGACAGTTCCTCTACGAGCAGTACTTC.

This clonotype was picked up many times. This chain joins TRBV2 and TRBJ2-2; D remains unclear. Germline V gives CDR1 SNHLY, CDR2 FYNNEI. CDR3 length: 15 amino acids. Trimming removed 7 bases at V and 0 bases at J, with 12 bases between. The CDR3 loop is CASTATLANTGELFF. CDR3 DNA: TGTGCCAGCACCGCTACACTCGCGAACACCGGGGAGCTGTTTTTT. The full variable domain, completed using reference TRBV2 and TRBJ2-2, is EPEVTQTPSHQVTQMGQEVILRCVPISNHLYFYWYRQILGQKVEFLVSFYNNEISEKSEIFDDQFSVERPDGSNFTLKIRSTKLEDSAMYFCASTATLANTGELFFGEGSRLTVL.

In its sample, this clonotype was seen a few times. The chain links TRBV7-2 to TRBJ2-2; 7 bases fit TRBD2. This CDR3 is built from 14 residues. CDR1 is SGHTA and CDR2 is FQGNSA in the germline V gene. The junction had 4 bases not matched to a gene; V was cut back by 5 bases and J by 4 bases. This chain's CDR3 is CASSPTSVTGELFF. DNA of the CDR3: TGTGCCAGCAGCCCAACTAGCGTCACCGGGGAGCTGTTTTTT.

At least ten counts were recorded for this clonotype. The genes are TRBV20-1 and TRBJ2-1; 7 nucleotides match TRBD2. J gave up 7 bases and V 5 bases, and 5 bases lay outside the gene matches. The CDR3 has 12 amino acids. Germline V gene sequence: CDR1 DFQATT, CDR2 SNEGSKA (reference sequence). Written as DNA, the CDR3 is TGCAGTGCTCCGGGACTACGAAATGAGCAGTTCTTC. As protein: CSAPGLRNEQFF.

Many counts were recorded for this clonotype. The V gene is TRBV20-1, the J gene TRBJ2-7; a possible D gene is TRBD2 (6 bases). V was pared by 3 bases and J by 3 bases, with 6 bases between. The germline V gene has CDR1 DFQATT and CDR2 SNEGSKA (reference sequence). This CDR3 contains 11 residues. CDR3 nucleotide sequence: TGCAGTGCTAGCGGGAGCTACGAGCAGTACTTC. Translation: CSASGSYEQYF.

This clonotype was seen once. A much larger clone lies a single base off, so this may be a read error. The chain is built from TRBV4-1 and TRBJ1-4, with a weak D call TRBD1 (5 bases). CDR1 is MGHRA, CDR2 YSYEKL, per germline. The V and J ends lost 4 bases and 10 bases respectively, with 16 bases between them. CDR3 length: 14 residues. The CDR3 here is CASSRMGEGVKLFF. The CDR3 coding sequence is TGCGCCAGCAGCCGAATGGGGGAAGGTGTAAAACTGTTTTTT.

This clonotype appeared many times. The chain links TRBV6-6 to TRBJ1-2, with 8 bases fitting TRBD1. The CDR3 runs 16 residues. J gave up 2 bases and V 5 bases, and 10 bases lay outside the gene matches. Looked up from germline, CDR1 is MNHNY and CDR2 is SVGAGI (reference sequence). CDR3 region: CASSDLYRGENYGYTF. The CDR3 bases are TGTGCCAGCAGTGACCTTTACAGGGGGGAAAACTATGGCTACACCTTC.